This T cell receptor beta chain appears in the sequencing data of a study of T cells in Graves' hyperthyroidism and ophthalmopathy. The overall study: Specimen type is peripheral blood, collected at initial diagnosis prior to any treatment.

Cells are PBMCs isolated from 10 ml of fresh blood. This clonotype came up many times. V was trimmed by 5 bases and J by 9 bases, leaving 23 bases between them. CDR1 DFQATT and CDR2 SNEGSKA come from the germline V gene (reference sequence). This CDR3 has 14 amino acids. TCR beta CDR3 sequences were amplified from RNA transcripts. HTBI primers were employed in a first-round RT-PCR of the TCR CDR3. MiXCR, applied by TCRdb to the multiplex PCR reads, yields one record per CDR3 protein. The table lists 300,000 to 400,000 distinct CDR3 sequences, 15% to 20% of them singletons, with approximately 54% in the top ten.

The TCR was taken from a woman between 50 and 59 years old with Graves' hyperthyroidism. The V and J genes are TRBV20-1 and TRBJ2-7; D is tentatively TRBD1 or TRBD2 (5 bases each). Sequencing was done on a sample of blood. In nucleotides, the CDR3 is TGCAGTGCTCCTCCGGGACCAGGATCGTCAGGGCAGTACTTC. As protein: CSAPPGPGSSGQYF.